Listed below are T cell receptor beta chains from one sample, sequenced in a study of CD8 T cells in Susac syndrome. TCRdb ran MiXCR on the immunoSEQ multiplex PCR reads and lists one entry per CDR3 protein. The sample holds over 150,000 distinct CDR3 sequences; roughly 95% are singletons and the top ten take 0.12%. The sequenced sample was CD4+ T cells from PBMCs. These receptors all stem from a human donor with Susac syndrome. The CDR3 runs from the conserved cysteine through the conserved F or W. D genes are given only for firm matches. A clone size is listed for some rows: how often the clone was seen (once, few, many), or a class if it is expanded.

j_call: TRBJ1-1; v_call: TRBV30; d_call: .; clone_size: .; cdr3_nt: TGTGCCCTGGGGACGGGCGGATCGGACACTGAAGCTTTCTTT; cdr3_aa: CALGTGGSDTEAFF
j_call: TRBJ2-3; v_call: TRBV3-1; d_call: TRBD2; clone_size: .; cdr3_nt: TGTGCCAGCAGCCAAGATGGGCTAGCGGAAATACTAGGCACAGATACGCAGTATTTT; cdr3_aa: CASSQDGLAEILGTDTQYF
j_call: TRBJ1-4; v_call: TRBV20-1; d_call: TRBD1; clone_size: .; cdr3_nt: TGCAGTGCTAGGGACGGGACAGGGGATGAAAAACTGTTTTTT; cdr3_aa: CSARDGTGDEKLFF
j_call: TRBJ2-3; v_call: TRBV11-2; d_call: .; clone_size: .; cdr3_nt: TGTGCCAGCAGCTTTGGGGGGCACAGACCGCAGTATTTT; cdr3_aa: CASSFGGHRPQYF
j_call: TRBJ2-1; v_call: TRBV20-1; d_call: TRBD2; clone_size: .; cdr3_nt: TGCAGTGCACTTCCCGGGACTAGCAATTGGGGCTACAAGGATGAGCAGTTCTTC; cdr3_aa: CSALPGTSNWGYKDEQFF
j_call: TRBJ2-6; v_call: TRBV7-2; d_call: .; clone_size: .; cdr3_nt: TGTGCCAGCAGCTTATACGTTGGCTCTGGGGCCAACGTCCTGACTTTC; cdr3_aa: CASSLYVGSGANVLTF
j_call: TRBJ2-4; v_call: TRBV30; d_call: .; clone_size: .; cdr3_nt: TGTGCCTGGAGGGGGCTAGCCAAAAACATTCAGTACTTC; cdr3_aa: CAWRGLAKNIQYF
j_call: TRBJ1-2; v_call: TRBV9; d_call: TRBD1; clone_size: .; cdr3_nt: TGTGCCAGCAGGCCCACTCCTATGACAGGGGACTATGGCTACACCTTC; cdr3_aa: CASRPTPMTGDYGYTF
j_call: TRBJ1-5; v_call: TRBV5-6; d_call: TRBD1; clone_size: once; cdr3_nt: TGTGCCAGCAGCTTACGGACAGGGAATAGCAATCAGCCCCAGCATTTT; cdr3_aa: CASSLRTGNSNQPQHF
j_call: TRBJ2-1; v_call: TRBV11-2; d_call: TRBD2; clone_size: .; cdr3_nt: TGTGCCAGCATCCATGCCCCGGGACTAGCGGGGCCGAGCTCCTACAATGAGCAGTTCTTC; cdr3_aa: CASIHAPGLAGPSSYNEQFF
j_call: TRBJ2-3; v_call: TRBV12-3/TRBV12-4; d_call: .; clone_size: .; cdr3_nt: TGTGCCAGCAGTTACGGACGTACGCAGTATTTT; cdr3_aa: CASSYGRTQYF
j_call: TRBJ2-2; v_call: TRBV7-9; d_call: .; clone_size: .; cdr3_nt: TGTGCCCTCGGCCAGGGACTCTACACCGGGGAGCTGTTTTTT; cdr3_aa: CALGQGLYTGELFF
j_call: TRBJ2-3; v_call: TRBV4-2; d_call: TRBD2; clone_size: .; cdr3_nt: TGTGCCAGCAGCCCCGGACTAGAACTCACAGATACGCAGTATTTT; cdr3_aa: CASSPGLELTDTQYF
j_call: TRBJ2-3; v_call: TRBV3-1; d_call: .; clone_size: .; cdr3_nt: TGTGCCAGCAGCCAAGTAAGGGCAGATACGCAGTATTTT; cdr3_aa: CASSQVRADTQYF
j_call: TRBJ2-5; v_call: TRBV20-1; d_call: TRBD2; clone_size: .; cdr3_nt: TGCAGTGCCGTGACTAGCGGGAGTGGAGAGACCCAGTACTTC; cdr3_aa: CSAVTSGSGETQYF
j_call: TRBJ1-4; v_call: TRBV20-1; d_call: TRBD1; clone_size: .; cdr3_nt: TGCAGTGCTAGAGAAGGGACAGGGTTAGAAAAACTGTTTTTT; cdr3_aa: CSAREGTGLEKLFF
j_call: TRBJ2-3; v_call: TRBV15; d_call: TRBD1; clone_size: .; cdr3_nt: TGTGCCACCAGCAGAGAGGGCAGGGGGCCCGATACGCAGTATTTT; cdr3_aa: CATSREGRGPDTQYF
j_call: TRBJ1-2; v_call: TRBV9; d_call: .; clone_size: .; cdr3_nt: TGTGCCAGCAGCGTAGAAGTCGACAGGAACTATGGCTACACCTTC; cdr3_aa: CASSVEVDRNYGYTF
j_call: TRBJ2-7; v_call: TRBV30; d_call: .; clone_size: .; cdr3_nt: TGTGCCTGGAGTGTATATCACGGCTACGAGCAGTACTTC; cdr3_aa: CAWSVYHGYEQYF
j_call: TRBJ2-5; v_call: TRBV3-1; d_call: .; clone_size: .; cdr3_nt: TGTGCCAGCAGCCAAAACGGCTTGGAGACCCAGTACTTC; cdr3_aa: CASSQNGLETQYF
j_call: TRBJ2-3; v_call: TRBV10-3; d_call: .; clone_size: .; cdr3_nt: TGTGCCACCCCATCGGCACTCCCTAGCACAGATACGCAGTATTTT; cdr3_aa: CATPSALPSTDTQYF
j_call: TRBJ2-5; v_call: TRBV7-8; d_call: TRBD2; clone_size: .; cdr3_nt: TGTGCCAGCAGTTGGGGGACTAGCGGGATAGAGACCCAGTACTTC; cdr3_aa: CASSWGTSGIETQYF
j_call: TRBJ2-3; v_call: TRBV4-2; d_call: .; clone_size: .; cdr3_nt: TGTGCCAGCAGCCCCCTCAGAACGGGCCAAATCACAGATACGCAGTATTTT; cdr3_aa: CASSPLRTGQITDTQYF
j_call: TRBJ1-1; v_call: TRBV29-1; d_call: .; clone_size: .; cdr3_nt: TGCAGCGCCGCAACAGGCTCCGGTGAAGCTTTCTTT; cdr3_aa: CSAATGSGEAFF
j_call: TRBJ2-1; v_call: TRBV6-2/TRBV6-3; d_call: TRBD2; clone_size: once; cdr3_nt: TGTGCCAGCAGTTATTCCCTAGCGGGGCCCGGGGCATCCCTCTACAATGAGCAGTTCTTC; cdr3_aa: CASSYSLAGPGASLYNEQFF
j_call: TRBJ1-6; v_call: TRBV9; d_call: .; clone_size: .; cdr3_nt: TGTGCCAGCAGCGTAGAGACAGGCGATAGGGGTTCACCCCTCCACTTT; cdr3_aa: CASSVETGDRGSPLHF
j_call: TRBJ2-7; v_call: TRBV5-4; d_call: .; clone_size: .; cdr3_nt: TGTGCCAGCAGCTTCGGTGAATACGAGCAGTACTTC; cdr3_aa: CASSFGEYEQYF
j_call: TRBJ2-3; v_call: TRBV9; d_call: TRBD2; clone_size: .; cdr3_nt: TGTGCCAGCAGCCTAGGTAGCGGGAGCGCAGATACGCAGTATTTT; cdr3_aa: CASSLGSGSADTQYF
j_call: TRBJ2-1; v_call: TRBV2; d_call: .; clone_size: .; cdr3_nt: TGTGCCAGCAGTCTAGGGAACAATGAGCAGTTCTTC; cdr3_aa: CASSLGNNEQFF
j_call: TRBJ2-1; v_call: TRBV15; d_call: .; clone_size: .; cdr3_nt: TGTGCCACCAGCAGAGATCACCCCGTTGGACCGGAGCAGTTCTTC; cdr3_aa: CATSRDHPVGPEQFF
j_call: TRBJ2-1; v_call: TRBV28; d_call: TRBD1; clone_size: .; cdr3_nt: TGTGCCAGCAGGATCTTAGGGGGCCCCTACAATGAGCAGTTCTTC; cdr3_aa: CASRILGGPYNEQFF
j_call: TRBJ2-1; v_call: TRBV11-2; d_call: .; clone_size: .; cdr3_nt: TGTGCCAGCAGCTTAGCTATAACCGTCGAGCAGTTCTTC; cdr3_aa: CASSLAITVEQFF
j_call: TRBJ2-4; v_call: TRBV5-8; d_call: .; clone_size: .; cdr3_nt: TGTGCCAGCAGCTTGGGTGGTGACATTCAGTACTTC; cdr3_aa: CASSLGGDIQYF
j_call: TRBJ2-1; v_call: TRBV5-6; d_call: TRBD1; clone_size: .; cdr3_nt: TGTGCCAGCAGGAACAGGGGCTCCTACAATGAGCAGTTCTTC; cdr3_aa: CASRNRGSYNEQFF
j_call: TRBJ2-3; v_call: TRBV20-1; d_call: .; clone_size: .; cdr3_nt: TGCAGTGCCAACGTAGGGGGGACAGATACGCAGTATTTT; cdr3_aa: CSANVGGTDTQYF
j_call: TRBJ2-6; v_call: TRBV7-9; d_call: TRBD1; clone_size: .; cdr3_nt: TGTGCCAGCATCCAGGGGGCTGGGGCCAACGTCCTGACTTTC; cdr3_aa: CASIQGAGANVLTF
j_call: TRBJ1-3; v_call: TRBV30; d_call: TRBD1; clone_size: .; cdr3_nt: TGTGCCTGTCCTGGAGGGGGCCGGACTGGCGAATCTGGAAACACCATATATTTT; cdr3_aa: CACPGGGRTGESGNTIYF
j_call: TRBJ1-5; v_call: TRBV5-1; d_call: .; clone_size: once; cdr3_nt: TGCGCCAGCAGCTTGGATGGGACGGCTGTTTGGCCCCAGCATTTT; cdr3_aa: CASSLDGTAVWPQHF
j_call: TRBJ2-1; v_call: TRBV19; d_call: TRBD2; clone_size: once; cdr3_nt: TGTGCCAGTAAACTAGAAACCGGGACTAGAAACAATGAGCAGTTCTTC; cdr3_aa: CASKLETGTRNNEQFF
j_call: TRBJ1-5; v_call: TRBV28; d_call: .; clone_size: .; cdr3_nt: TGTGCCAGCAGTTTAGGCGGTCATGGGCCCCAGCATTTT; cdr3_aa: CASSLGGHGPQHF
j_call: TRBJ2-1; v_call: TRBV28; d_call: .; clone_size: .; cdr3_nt: TGTGCCAGCAGTGTGTCCGATGAGCAGTTCTTC; cdr3_aa: CASSVSDEQFF
j_call: TRBJ1-1; v_call: TRBV7-3; d_call: .; clone_size: .; cdr3_nt: TGTGCCAGCAGCTCGCACCTTGATTCTGGAGCTTTCTTT; cdr3_aa: CASSSHLDSGAFF
j_call: TRBJ2-1; v_call: TRBV27; d_call: TRBD2; clone_size: .; cdr3_nt: TGTGCCAGCAGTTCTCGATCGGGGATAGCGGGATTTATTGGGGGTTACAATGAGCAGTTCTTC; cdr3_aa: CASSSRSGIAGFIGGYNEQFF
j_call: TRBJ2-3; v_call: TRBV7-9; d_call: .; clone_size: .; cdr3_nt: TGTGCCAGCAGCTTAGGCCTTGGAGATACGCAGTATTTT; cdr3_aa: CASSLGLGDTQYF
j_call: TRBJ2-3; v_call: TRBV2; d_call: .; clone_size: .; cdr3_nt: TGTGCCAGCAGTGAACAGCGAAGCACAGATACGCAGTATTTT; cdr3_aa: CASSEQRSTDTQYF
j_call: TRBJ2-7; v_call: TRBV13; d_call: .; clone_size: .; cdr3_nt: TGTGCCAGCAGCGATAGCAGAAGGGGCTCCTACGAGCAGTACTTC; cdr3_aa: CASSDSRRGSYEQYF
j_call: TRBJ2-5; v_call: TRBV6-5; d_call: .; clone_size: .; cdr3_nt: TGTGCCAGCAGAACAGGTGGAGAGACCCAGTACTTC; cdr3_aa: CASRTGGETQYF
j_call: TRBJ2-3; v_call: TRBV18; d_call: .; clone_size: .; cdr3_nt: TGTGCCAGCTCCCCAGGGTGGGCCTCCACAGATACGCAGTATTTT; cdr3_aa: CASSPGWASTDTQYF
j_call: TRBJ1-4; v_call: TRBV5-1; d_call: .; clone_size: .; cdr3_nt: TGCGCCAGCAGCTTGGACGGCCGCCGTAATGAAAAACTGTTTTTT; cdr3_aa: CASSLDGRRNEKLFF
j_call: TRBJ2-1; v_call: TRBV2; d_call: TRBD1; clone_size: once; cdr3_nt: TGTGCCAGCAGGCTGGGACAGGGGGCTATCGATGAGCAGTTCTTC; cdr3_aa: CASRLGQGAIDEQFF
j_call: TRBJ2-5; v_call: TRBV5-4; d_call: .; clone_size: once; cdr3_nt: TGTGCCAGCAGTCTGACTGGGCCAGAGACCCAGTACTTC; cdr3_aa: CASSLTGPETQYF